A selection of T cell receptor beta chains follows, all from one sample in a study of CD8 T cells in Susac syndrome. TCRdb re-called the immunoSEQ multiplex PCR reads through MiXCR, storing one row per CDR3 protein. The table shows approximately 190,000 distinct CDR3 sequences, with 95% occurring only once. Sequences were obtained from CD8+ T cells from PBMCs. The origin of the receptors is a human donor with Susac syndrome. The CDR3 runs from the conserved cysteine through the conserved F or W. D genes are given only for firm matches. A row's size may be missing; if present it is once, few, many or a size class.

CDR3 DNA: TGTGCCAGCAGCCCCAACGTTGCAGACGAGCAGTACTTC; CDR3 protein: CASSPNVADEQYF; D gene: -; clone size: -; J gene: TRBJ2-7; V gene: TRBV3-1
CDR3 DNA: TGTGCCAGCAGTTCTAGCGGGGGGCAAGAGACCCAGTACTTC; CDR3 protein: CASSSSGGQETQYF; D gene: TRBD2; clone size: -; J gene: TRBJ2-5; V gene: TRBV12-3/TRBV12-4
CDR3 DNA: TGCGCCAGCAGCCTAGTACAGGGCGAGCAGTACTTC; CDR3 protein: CASSLVQGEQYF; D gene: -; clone size: -; J gene: TRBJ2-7; V gene: TRBV5-1
CDR3 DNA: TGCAGCGCCTATCCGGCAGGGATCTCTTATGGCTACACCTTC; CDR3 protein: CSAYPAGISYGYTF; D gene: -; clone size: -; J gene: TRBJ1-2; V gene: TRBV29-1
CDR3 DNA: TGCGCCAGCAGCTTGGGACATATACAAGAGACCCAGTACTTC; CDR3 protein: CASSLGHIQETQYF; D gene: -; clone size: -; J gene: TRBJ2-5; V gene: TRBV5-1
CDR3 DNA: TGTGCCAGCAGTGAACTAGCGGGAGTAGGGTACGAGCAGTACTTC; CDR3 protein: CASSELAGVGYEQYF; D gene: TRBD2; clone size: once; J gene: TRBJ2-7; V gene: TRBV2
CDR3 DNA: TGTGCCACCAGTGACATAGCGGGATGGGGTTCAGATACGCAGTATTTT; CDR3 protein: CATSDIAGWGSDTQYF; D gene: TRBD2; clone size: once; J gene: TRBJ2-3; V gene: TRBV24-1
CDR3 DNA: TGTGCCAGCAGCCACCCGGGACAGGGTCCTGAGACCCAGTACTTC; CDR3 protein: CASSHPGQGPETQYF; D gene: TRBD1; clone size: once; J gene: TRBJ2-5; V gene: TRBV5-6
CDR3 DNA: TGCAGTGCTTGGGGACTCTCTGGAAACACCATATATTTT; CDR3 protein: CSAWGLSGNTIYF; D gene: -; clone size: -; J gene: TRBJ1-3; V gene: TRBV20-1
CDR3 DNA: TGTGCCAGCAAGGATAGCGGGGAGGGAGGAGATACGCAGTATTTT; CDR3 protein: CASKDSGEGGDTQYF; D gene: TRBD2; clone size: -; J gene: TRBJ2-3; V gene: TRBV6-5
CDR3 DNA: TGCAGTGCTTTAGGGGGGGATGAGCAGTTCTTC; CDR3 protein: CSALGGDEQFF; D gene: -; clone size: -; J gene: TRBJ2-1; V gene: TRBV20-1
CDR3 DNA: TGTGCCAGCAGAATAGCGGGGGGGCGAAAACACAATGAGCAGTTCTTC; CDR3 protein: CASRIAGGRKHNEQFF; D gene: TRBD2; clone size: -; J gene: TRBJ2-1; V gene: TRBV5-4
CDR3 DNA: TGTGCCAGCTCCCGGCTAGCGGAGGGGGATACGCAGTATTTT; CDR3 protein: CASSRLAEGDTQYF; D gene: TRBD2; clone size: once; J gene: TRBJ2-3; V gene: TRBV28
CDR3 DNA: TGCGCCAGCAGCTTGGTCCCGGAACAAGAGACCCAGTACTTC; CDR3 protein: CASSLVPEQETQYF; D gene: -; clone size: -; J gene: TRBJ2-5; V gene: TRBV5-1
CDR3 DNA: TGTGCCAGCAGGGTACTAGCGGGGGAGAACACCGGGGAGCTGTTTTTT; CDR3 protein: CASRVLAGENTGELFF; D gene: TRBD2; clone size: -; J gene: TRBJ2-2; V gene: TRBV28
CDR3 DNA: TGTGCCAGCAGTAGGGGGGAAGAAAAACTGTTTTTT; CDR3 protein: CASSRGEEKLFF; D gene: -; clone size: -; J gene: TRBJ1-4; V gene: TRBV12-3/TRBV12-4
CDR3 DNA: TGTGCCAGCAGCTTAACTGGGGAAAAGACCCAGTACTTC; CDR3 protein: CASSLTGEKTQYF; D gene: -; clone size: -; J gene: TRBJ2-5; V gene: TRBV11-1
CDR3 DNA: TGTGCCAGCAGCGTAAGAAGCCAAGAGACCCAGTACTTC; CDR3 protein: CASSVRSQETQYF; D gene: -; clone size: -; J gene: TRBJ2-5; V gene: TRBV9
CDR3 DNA: TGCAGTGCTAGGACGTCTGCGCGGCAAGAGACCCAGTACTTC; CDR3 protein: CSARTSARQETQYF; D gene: -; clone size: -; J gene: TRBJ2-5; V gene: TRBV20-1
CDR3 DNA: TGTGCCAGCTCACCAACCGGCCAGGACTATGGCTACACCTTC; CDR3 protein: CASSPTGQDYGYTF; D gene: -; clone size: -; J gene: TRBJ1-2; V gene: TRBV18
CDR3 DNA: TGTGCCTGGAGTCAACCTGGAAACACCATATATTTT; CDR3 protein: CAWSQPGNTIYF; D gene: -; clone size: -; J gene: TRBJ1-3; V gene: TRBV30
CDR3 DNA: TGTGCCAGCAGAGAAAATAGCGGGGGGGCGACAGATACGCAGTATTTT; CDR3 protein: CASRENSGGATDTQYF; D gene: TRBD2; clone size: -; J gene: TRBJ2-3; V gene: TRBV6-1
CDR3 DNA: TGCGCCAGCAGCTCCGCAGCGGGGGGGCCCTTAGGAGATACGCAGTATTTT; CDR3 protein: CASSSAAGGPLGDTQYF; D gene: TRBD2; clone size: -; J gene: TRBJ2-3; V gene: TRBV5-1
CDR3 DNA: TGTGCCAGCAGTTTAGGTTCGACTAGCGGGGCGACCTACGAGCAGTACTTC; CDR3 protein: CASSLGSTSGATYEQYF; D gene: TRBD2; clone size: -; J gene: TRBJ2-7; V gene: TRBV12-3/TRBV12-4
CDR3 DNA: TGCGCCAGCAGCCCAGACCCATCCGGGACAGGGTACGAGCAGTACTTC; CDR3 protein: CASSPDPSGTGYEQYF; D gene: TRBD1; clone size: once; J gene: TRBJ2-7; V gene: TRBV4-1
CDR3 DNA: TGCAGTGCTAGACCCCGGGACAGCCAAGAGACCCAGTACTTC; CDR3 protein: CSARPRDSQETQYF; D gene: TRBD1; clone size: once; J gene: TRBJ2-5; V gene: TRBV20-1
CDR3 DNA: TGTGCCAGCAGCCACGATAGACAGGCGTCAAATGAAAAACTGTTTTTT; CDR3 protein: CASSHDRQASNEKLFF; D gene: -; clone size: once; J gene: TRBJ1-4; V gene: TRBV14
CDR3 DNA: TGTGCCAGCAGCGTAGCTTCAGGTTTGGATGAGCAGTTCTTC; CDR3 protein: CASSVASGLDEQFF; D gene: -; clone size: -; J gene: TRBJ2-1; V gene: TRBV9
CDR3 DNA: TGTGCCAGCAGTTATACTAGCGGGAGGGCCTATGAGCAGTTCTTC; CDR3 protein: CASSYTSGRAYEQFF; D gene: TRBD2; clone size: -; J gene: TRBJ2-1; V gene: TRBV27
CDR3 DNA: TGTGCCAGCAGTGAAGTCTCGGGGCCAGGGGGCTACGAGCAGTACTTC; CDR3 protein: CASSEVSGPGGYEQYF; D gene: TRBD1; clone size: -; J gene: TRBJ2-7; V gene: TRBV6-1
CDR3 DNA: TGTGCCAGCAGTTTAACATTCAGCGAGCAGTACTTC; CDR3 protein: CASSLTFSEQYF; D gene: -; clone size: -; J gene: TRBJ2-7; V gene: TRBV28
CDR3 DNA: TGCGCCAGCAGCCCGGAGACGGCCTATGGCTACACCTTC; CDR3 protein: CASSPETAYGYTF; D gene: -; clone size: -; J gene: TRBJ1-2; V gene: TRBV5-1